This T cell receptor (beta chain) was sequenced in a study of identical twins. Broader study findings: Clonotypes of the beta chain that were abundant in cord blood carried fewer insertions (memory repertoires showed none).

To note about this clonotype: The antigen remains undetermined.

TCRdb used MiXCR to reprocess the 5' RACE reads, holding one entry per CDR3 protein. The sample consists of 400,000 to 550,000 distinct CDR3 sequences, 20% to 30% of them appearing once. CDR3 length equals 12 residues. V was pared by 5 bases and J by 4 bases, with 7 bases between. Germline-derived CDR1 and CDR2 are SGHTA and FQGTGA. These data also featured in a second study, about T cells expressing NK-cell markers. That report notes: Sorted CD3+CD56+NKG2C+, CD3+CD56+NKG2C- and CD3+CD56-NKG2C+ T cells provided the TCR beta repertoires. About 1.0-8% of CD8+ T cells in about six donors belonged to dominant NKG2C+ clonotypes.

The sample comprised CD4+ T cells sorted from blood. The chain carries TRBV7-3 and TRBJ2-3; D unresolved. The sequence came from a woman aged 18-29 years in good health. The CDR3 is CASSKDADTQYF. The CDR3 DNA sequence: TGTGCCAGCAGCAAAGACGCAGATACGCAGTATTTT.